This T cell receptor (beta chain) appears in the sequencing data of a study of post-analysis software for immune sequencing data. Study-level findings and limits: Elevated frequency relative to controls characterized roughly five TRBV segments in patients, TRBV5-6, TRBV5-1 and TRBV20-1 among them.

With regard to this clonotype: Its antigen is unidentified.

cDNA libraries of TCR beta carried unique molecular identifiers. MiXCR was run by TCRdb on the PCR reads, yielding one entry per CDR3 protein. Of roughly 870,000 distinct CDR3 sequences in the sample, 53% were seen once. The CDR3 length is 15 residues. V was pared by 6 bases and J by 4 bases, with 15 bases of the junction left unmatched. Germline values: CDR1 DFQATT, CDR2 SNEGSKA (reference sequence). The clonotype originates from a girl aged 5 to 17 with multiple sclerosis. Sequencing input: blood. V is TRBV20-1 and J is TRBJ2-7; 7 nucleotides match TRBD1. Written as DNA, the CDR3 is TGCAGTGCCCCCACCAGACAGGGTAGTAGGTACGAGCAGTACTTC. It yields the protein CSAPTRQGSRYEQYF.